This TCR beta chain was recorded in a study of blood T cells in healthy people across ages. The second PCR ran roughly 6 to 12 cycles with a sample-barcoded 5' primer and J-beta primers. Template switching added a 12-random-nucleotide identifier to every cDNA molecule. Via MiXCR, TCRdb re-called the 5' RACE reads, giving one row per CDR3 protein. The table records around 1.1 million distinct CDR3 sequences, more than 30% of them present only once. This clonotype was counted many times. The sequence derives from a man younger than 30 in good health. The sequencing sample was made of blood.

In nucleotides, the CDR3 is TGCAGTGCTCCGAGGGACTCTTCCACAGATACGCAGTATTTT. It codes for CSAPRDSSTDTQYF. This rearrangement joins TRBV20-1 to TRBJ2-3; weak D call: TRBD2 (6 bases). The germline V gene has CDR1 DFQATT and CDR2 SNEGSKA (reference sequence). This CDR3 spans 14 amino acids. The V and J ends lost 5 bases and 2 bases respectively, with 14 bases between them.